This T cell receptor beta chain was recovered during a study of somatic mutations in cytotoxic T cells in rheumatoid arthritis. About the research overall: T-cell populations stained with V beta antibodies were in some cases flow-sorted at nearly 100% purity, including V beta1+ cells that were sequenced for TCRB.

A remark on this clone: Its matching antigen is unknown.

Profiling relied on immunoSEQ multiplex PCR, and the TCRdb table lists in-frame clones only, not all of them. The data contain about 11,000 clones, roughly 80% of them singletons. Study findings and constraints: For patients with rheumatoid arthritis, CD8+ clonality went up with age, while healthy controls showed no such change.

The receptor was derived from a woman between 40 and 55 years old in good health. The sequenced material came from CD8+ T cells sorted from blood.

The CDR3 nucleotides are TGTGCCAGCAGCTTGAGGGCTAGCGTGGCCTACGAGCAGTACTTC. Protein sequence: CASSLRASVAYEQYF. The V call is TRBV5-4, the J call TRBJ2-7; D possibly corresponds to TRBD2 (6 bases). The CDR3 contains 15 residues. The V and J ends lost 1 base and 2 bases respectively, with 13 bases between them. The germline gives CDR1 SGHNT, CDR2 YYREEE (reference sequence). The whole variable domain, remainder taken from reference TRBV5-4 and TRBJ2-7, is ETGVTQSPTHLIKTRGQQVTLRCSSQSGHNTVSWYQQALGQGPQFIFQYYREEENGRGNFPPRFSGLQFPNYSSELNVNALELDDSALYLCASSLRASVAYEQYFGPGTRLTVT.